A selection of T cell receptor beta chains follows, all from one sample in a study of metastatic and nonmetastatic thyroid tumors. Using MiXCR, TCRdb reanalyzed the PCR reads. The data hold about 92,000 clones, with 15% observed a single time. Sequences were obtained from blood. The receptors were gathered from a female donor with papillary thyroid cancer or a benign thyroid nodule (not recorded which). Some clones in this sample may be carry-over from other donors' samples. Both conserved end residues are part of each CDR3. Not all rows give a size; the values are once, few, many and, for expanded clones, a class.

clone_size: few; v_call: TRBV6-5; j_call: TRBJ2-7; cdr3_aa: CASSYSILSGGSEQYF
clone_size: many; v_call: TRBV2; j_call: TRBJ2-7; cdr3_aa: CASGVGQGHSYEQYF
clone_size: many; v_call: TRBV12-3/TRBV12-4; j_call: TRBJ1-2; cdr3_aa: CASNPRGANYGYTF
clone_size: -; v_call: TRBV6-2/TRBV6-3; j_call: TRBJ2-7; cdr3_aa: CASIGRRGPYEQYF
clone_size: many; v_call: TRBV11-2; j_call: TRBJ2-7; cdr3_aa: CASSLSGFQQYF
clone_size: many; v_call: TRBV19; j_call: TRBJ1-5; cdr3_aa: CASIPSGSDWSNQPQHF
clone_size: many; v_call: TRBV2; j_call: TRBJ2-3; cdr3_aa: CASSGPAGLAGGTDTQYF
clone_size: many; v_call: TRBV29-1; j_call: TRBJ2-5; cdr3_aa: CSVEGRADPLGTQYF
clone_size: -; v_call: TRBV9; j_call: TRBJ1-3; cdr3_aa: CAGSVEVDDRWLDTIYF
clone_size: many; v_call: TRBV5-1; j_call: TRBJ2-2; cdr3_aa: CASSLSGTREHTGELFF
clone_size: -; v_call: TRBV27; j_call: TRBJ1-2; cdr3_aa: CASSLSKRVVDYGYTF
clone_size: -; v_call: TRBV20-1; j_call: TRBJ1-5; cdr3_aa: CSAIDPLGWPFNQPQHF
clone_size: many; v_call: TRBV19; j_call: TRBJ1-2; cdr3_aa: CASSKDRAGGYTF
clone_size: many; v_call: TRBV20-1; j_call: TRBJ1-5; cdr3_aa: CSARGSRNQPQHF
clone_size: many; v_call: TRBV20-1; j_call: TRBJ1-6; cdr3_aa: CSANQQGINSPLHF
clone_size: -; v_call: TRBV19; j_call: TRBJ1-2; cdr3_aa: CASSTPEGYYGYTF
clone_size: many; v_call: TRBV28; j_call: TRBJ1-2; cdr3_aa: CASSPGQGFYGYTF
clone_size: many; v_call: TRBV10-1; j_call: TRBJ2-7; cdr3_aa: CASSDPVGSGGGIHEQYF
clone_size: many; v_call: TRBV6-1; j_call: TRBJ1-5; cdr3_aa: CASRADRFGRGPQHF
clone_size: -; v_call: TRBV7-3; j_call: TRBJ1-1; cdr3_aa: CASRHGGAVGTEAFF
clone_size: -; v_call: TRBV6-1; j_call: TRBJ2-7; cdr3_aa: CASSGTGKGVLYEQYF
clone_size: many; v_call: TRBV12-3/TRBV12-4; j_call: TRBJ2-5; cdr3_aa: CASSWGTPETQYF
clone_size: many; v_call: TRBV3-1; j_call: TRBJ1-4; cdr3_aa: CASSSRTGVHEKLFF
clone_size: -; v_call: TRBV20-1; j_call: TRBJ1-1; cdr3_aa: CSAEDRDEGARGGTEAFF
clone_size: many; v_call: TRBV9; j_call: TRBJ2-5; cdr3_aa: CASSVEGGAGETQYF
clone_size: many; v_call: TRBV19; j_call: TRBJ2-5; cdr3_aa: CASSIRGTHLGGIETQYF
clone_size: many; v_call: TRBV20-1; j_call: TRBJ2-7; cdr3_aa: CSAIGGGYEQYF
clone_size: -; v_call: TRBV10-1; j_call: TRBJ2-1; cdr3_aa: CARRRAGQGYDERFF
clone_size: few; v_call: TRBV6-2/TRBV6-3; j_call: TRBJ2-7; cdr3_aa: CDSSGAGRGYEQYF
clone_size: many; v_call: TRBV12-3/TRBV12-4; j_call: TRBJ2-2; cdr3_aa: CASSLGSPTGELFF
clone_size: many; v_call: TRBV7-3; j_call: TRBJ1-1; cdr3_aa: CASSSLTQSAEAFF
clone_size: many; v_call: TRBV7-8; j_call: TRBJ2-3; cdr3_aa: CASSPLGLAKHHTDTQYF
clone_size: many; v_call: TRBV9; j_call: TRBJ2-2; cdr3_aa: CASRAGGANTGELFF
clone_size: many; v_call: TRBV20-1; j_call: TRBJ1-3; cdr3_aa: CSARDNTADTIYF
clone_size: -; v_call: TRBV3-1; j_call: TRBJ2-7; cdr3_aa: CASSATPGQGAYEQYF
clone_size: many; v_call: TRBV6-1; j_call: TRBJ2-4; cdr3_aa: CASTPRDGRHLAKNIQYF
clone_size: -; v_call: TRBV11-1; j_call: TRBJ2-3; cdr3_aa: CASSLVGRGGTDTQYF
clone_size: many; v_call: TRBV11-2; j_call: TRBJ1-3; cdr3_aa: CASSLDMPNTIYF
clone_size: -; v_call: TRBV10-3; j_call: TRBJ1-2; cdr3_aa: CAIYDRDLSGYTF
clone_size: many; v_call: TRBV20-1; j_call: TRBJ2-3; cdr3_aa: CSARGVNTQYF
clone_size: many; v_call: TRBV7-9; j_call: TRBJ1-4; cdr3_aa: CASSPGVGEKLFF
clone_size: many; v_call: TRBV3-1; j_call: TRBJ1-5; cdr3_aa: CASSQKPGQPQHF
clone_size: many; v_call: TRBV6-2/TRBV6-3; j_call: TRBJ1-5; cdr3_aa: CASSPGTGDQPQHF
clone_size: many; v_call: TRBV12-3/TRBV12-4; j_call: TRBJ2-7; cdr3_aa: CASSRTGTGAYEQYF
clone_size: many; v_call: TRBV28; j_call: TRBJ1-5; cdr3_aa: CASSLLARGDQPQHF
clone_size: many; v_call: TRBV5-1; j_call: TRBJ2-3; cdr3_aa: CASSLGPPTDTQYF
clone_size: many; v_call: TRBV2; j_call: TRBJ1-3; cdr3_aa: CASFEAGNTIYF
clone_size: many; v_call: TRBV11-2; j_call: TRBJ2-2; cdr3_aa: CASSLYGGPNTGELFF
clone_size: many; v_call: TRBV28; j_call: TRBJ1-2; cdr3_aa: CASSSNRDREGNYGYTF
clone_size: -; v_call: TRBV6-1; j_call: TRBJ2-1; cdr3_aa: CASARAGASYNEQFF
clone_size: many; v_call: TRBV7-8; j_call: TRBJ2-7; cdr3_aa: CASSLRTSGAYEQYF
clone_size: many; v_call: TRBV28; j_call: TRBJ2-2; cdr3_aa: CASSGNYGELFF
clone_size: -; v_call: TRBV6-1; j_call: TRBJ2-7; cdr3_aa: CASSYRDRVSEQYF
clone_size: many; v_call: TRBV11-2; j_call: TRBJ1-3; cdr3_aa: CASSVKTANSGNTIYF
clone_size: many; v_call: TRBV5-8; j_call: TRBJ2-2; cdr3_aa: CASNFPGHNTGELFF
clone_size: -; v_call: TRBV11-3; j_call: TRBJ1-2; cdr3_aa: CASSRTLLGYGYTF